These 10 T cell receptor beta chains originate from one sample sequenced in a study of T cells after yellow fever vaccination. TCRdb re-called the 5' RACE reads with MiXCR, one entry per CDR3 protein. Among about 500,000 distinct CDR3 sequences listed, around 17% were seen once. The sample here was PBMCs, taken roughly 5 days after the first yellow fever vaccination. These receptors were collected from a young man who received the YFV17D yellow fever vaccine.

This clonotype showed up just a few times. This rearrangement joins TRBV18 to TRBJ1-6, with TRBD1 matching over 9 bases. After removal of 4 bases from V and 0 bases from J, the junction contained 4 bases not matched to a gene. Germline-derived CDR1 and CDR2 are KGHSH and LQKENI. This CDR3 has 17 amino acids. CDR3: CASSRDRASSYNSPLHF. CDR3 sequence (DNA): TGTGCCAGCTCACGGGACAGGGCTAGCTCCTATAATTCACCCCTCCACTTT.

The DNA of the CDR3 is TGCGCCAGCAGCCAAGTATCAACTGTGGGGGGCGGCTCCTACGAGCAGTACTTC. It translates to CASSQVSTVGGGSYEQYF. The rearrangement uses TRBV4-1 and TRBJ2-7; D is possibly TRBD1 or TRBD2 (6 bases each). Germline V gene sequence: CDR1 MGHRA, CDR2 YSYEKL. Trimming took 1 base from V and 0 from J, leaving 19 bases between them. This CDR3 is 18 amino acids long.

The J gene is TRBJ2-1, the V gene TRBV7-6, with D uncertain. CDR3 length: 14 amino acids. Germline V CDR1 and CDR2: SGHVS, FNYEAQ. The V end was cut by 7 bases, the J end by 0 bases, with 10 bases between. The CDR3 is CASKETSSYNEQFF. In DNA, the CDR3 is TGTGCCAGCAAAGAGACGAGCTCCTACAATGAGCAGTTCTTC.

V and J are TRBV10-3 and TRBJ2-7, with 12 bases fitting TRBD2. CDR1 and CDR2 from the germline V gene are ENHRY and SYGVKD. CDR3 length: 13 residues. Trimming removed 8 bases from V and 7 bases from J; junction bases left unmatched: 6. The CDR3 loop is CAIGLAGGGEQYV. The CDR3 DNA sequence: TGTGCCATCGGGCTAGCGGGGGGGGGAGAGCAGTACGTC.

With respect to this clonotype: Mismatch with germline at one junction end may stem from a read error. The gene calls are TRBV24-1 and TRBJ2-3; the D is unclear. Germline loops: CDR1 KGHDR, CDR2 SFDVKD. This CDR3 is built from 8 residues. CDR3 DNA: TGTGCCACCAATGCCAGAATATTT. This codes for CATNARIF.

CDR3 DNA sequence: TGCGCCAGCAGCCCCGGACGGGGGGCGCGGTATGAAAAACTGTTTTTT. Protein product: CASSPGRGARYEKLFF. This rearrangement joins TRBV4-1 to TRBJ1-4, with D tentatively TRBD1 (6 bases). Deletions cut 4 bases from V and 6 bases from J, with 18 bases between. The CDR3 totals 16 residues. Germline lookup yields CDR1 MGHRA and CDR2 YSYEKL.

This clonotype was counted a few times. V is TRBV7-8 and J is TRBJ2-1, with TRBD1 identical over 10 bases. The CDR3 runs to 15 residues. J lost 2 bases, V lost 7 bases, and 5 bases had no gene match. Germline values: CDR1 SGHVS, CDR2 FQNEAQ. The CDR3 here is CASTLDRGPYNEQFF. The CDR3 DNA sequence: TGTGCCAGCACCCTAGACAGGGGGCCCTACAATGAGCAGTTCTTC.

The chain recombines TRBV20-1 with TRBJ1-1, with D maybe TRBD1 (6 bases). The V and J ends lost 2 bases and 4 bases respectively, with 14 bases between them. This CDR3 is built from 14 residues. Germline V gene lookup returns CDR1 DFQATT and CDR2 SNEGSKA (reference sequence). This CDR3 reads CSARTRGAPTEAFF. The CDR3, as DNA: TGCAGTGCTAGAACCCGGGGGGCCCCCACTGAAGCTTTCTTT.

CDR3 coding DNA: TGTGCCAGCAGCCAACCGACGGAAACAAATGAGCAGTTCTTC. Residues: CASSQPTETNEQFF. V is TRBV7-9 and J is TRBJ2-1; D remains unclear. This CDR3 is built from 14 residues. CDR1 and CDR2 (germline): SEHNR, FQNEAQ (reference sequence). V was cut by 5 bases and J by 7 bases, with 15 bases left in between.

The chain is built from TRBV7-2 and TRBJ2-4; tentative D call: TRBD2 (6 bases). The germline CDR1 and CDR2 sequences are SGHTA and FQGNSA. The V and J ends lost 2 bases and 2 bases respectively, with 10 bases between them. The CDR3 consists of 15 residues. DNA for the CDR3: TGTGCCAGCAGCTTAACCCGGGAGTCCAAAAACATTCAGTACTTC. The encoded protein is CASSLTRESKNIQYF. Filled out from reference TRBV7-2 and TRBJ2-4, the complete variable domain reads GAGVSQSPSNKVTEKGKDVELRCDPISGHTALYWYRQSLGQGLEFLIYFQGNSAPDKSGLPSDRFSAERTGGSVSTLTIQRTQQEDSAVYLCASSLTRESKNIQYFGAGTRLSVL.